This T cell receptor beta chain originates from a study of beta chain features in type 1 diabetes. General observations from the study: VDJ junctions from type 1 diabetes patients carried fewer insertions and larger deletions. There was a moderate but significant shortening of TCRB CDR3s in all four CD4+ subsets of Type 1 diabetes patients. The similarity of naive, central memory and Treg TCRB repertoires appeared greater among patients than among healthy donors.

Germline V lookup: CDR1 SGHTS, CDR2 YDEGEE. The CDR3 totals 12 residues. V was cut by 4 bases and J by 4 bases, with 7 bases left in between. All of the isolated RNA was reverse transcribed, so expressed TCRB transcripts were sequenced. Data came from immunoSEQ multiplex PCR; TCRdb stores just in-frame clones and leaves some out. The repertoire holds around 500,000 clones, with over 9.5% as singletons. With regard to this clone: Its target is not known.

This receptor was identified in a young woman in good health. The chain joins TRBV5-8 to TRBJ2-3, with D unresolved. Material for sequencing was naive CD4+ T cells from blood. CDR3 nucleotides: TGTGCCAGCAGCCACATAGCAGATACGCAGTATTTT. It encodes CASSHIADTQYF.